These 2 T cell receptor beta chains were all obtained from the same sample, sequenced in a study of T-cell memory formation after mild COVID-19. TCRdb independently ran MiXCR on the 5' RACE reads; one entry per CDR3 protein. The top ten hold 0.79% of the sample, which has 35,000 to 45,000 distinct CDR3 sequences, around 6.1% seen once. Sequencing input: PBMCs or a T cell subset sorted from them (not recorded which). The receptor set was obtained from an adult who had mild COVID-19 (a few samples of this study predate the infection). Cell type and time point are not known.

This clonotype was recorded many times. V gene TRBV15 combines with J gene TRBJ2-1, with D perhaps TRBD1 or TRBD2 (7 bases each). Trimming left V 0 bases short and J 1 base short, with 16 bases between. Germline V CDR1 and CDR2: LNHNV, YYDKDF (reference sequence). This CDR3 has 18 residues. This chain's CDR3 is CATSRELGRGGSYNEQFF. The DNA of the CDR3 is TGTGCCACCAGCAGAGAGCTGGGCAGGGGGGGATCCTACAATGAGCAGTTCTTC. The full variable domain, in which reference TRBV15 and TRBJ2-1 provide the parts outside the CDR3, is DAMVIQNPRYQVTQFGKPVTLSCSQTLNHNVMYWYQQKSSQAPKLLFHYYDKDFNNEADTPDNFQSRRPNTSFCFLDIRSPGLGDTAMYLCATSRELGRGGSYNEQFFGPGTRLTVL.

By its share, this clonotype is medium-sized. The chain employs TRBV7-7 and TRBJ2-5; TRBD2 matches at 12 bases. V trimming: 5 bases; J trimming: 5 bases; junction bases outside the gene matches: 6. This CDR3 comprises 15 residues. In germline, CDR1 is SSHAT, CDR2 FNYEAQ (reference sequence). The CDR3, as DNA: TGTGCCAGCAGCCAGACTAGCGGGGGTGGGGAGACCCAGTACTTC. Translating gives CASSQTSGGGETQYF.